A single T cell receptor (beta chain) is shown here with its context. What it binds is not known. A second PCR of 7 to 11 cycles used a sample-barcoded 5' primer and a J-beta primer mix. Each cDNA molecule received a tag from a template-switch adaptor that had 12 random nucleotides. TCRdb processed the 5' RACE reads anew with MiXCR; each CDR3 protein has one entry. Of 2 million or so distinct CDR3 sequences in the sample, roughly 52% were seen once. This specimen belongs to a study of blood T cells in healthy people across ages. Study results and limitations: In older individuals, TCR beta diversity per million T cells was lower, falling roughly linearly with age.

J lost 5 bases, V lost 4 bases, and 3 bases had no gene match. Germline values: CDR1 KGHDR, CDR2 SFDVKD. The CDR3 consists of 13 residues. They isolated at least 6 million PBMCs from each sample. This clonotype originated in a woman aged 40 to 55 in good health. Sequenced material: blood. J is TRBJ2-5 and V is TRBV24-1; 7 bases are a match to TRBD1. CDR3 loop: CATSEGGEETQYF. The CDR3 DNA is TGTGCCACCAGTGAAGGGGGCGAGGAGACCCAGTACTTC.